A single T cell receptor beta chain is shown here with its context. The data were taken from a study of blood T cell repertoires in COVID-19. The wider study: Acute-phase and convalescent COVID-19 samples originated in the United States, Italy and Spain. T cells, B-cell-depleted T cells, or PBMCs supplied cDNA or gDNA.

Sequencing was performed with immunoSEQ multiplex PCR; in TCRdb, only in-frame clones are kept and a portion is missing. Here the sample spans 100,000 to 130,000 clones, 80% to 85% being singletons. CDR1 SGHVS and CDR2 FQNEAQ come from the germline V gene. This CDR3 has 19 residues. Trimming removed 0 bases from V and 4 bases from J, with 25 bases in between. The TCR was taken from a man between 65 and 79 years old with acute or convalescent COVID-19. V and J are TRBV7-8 and TRBJ2-7; perhaps TRBD1 as D (5 bases). The specimen was peripheral blood. The CDR3, as DNA: TGTGCCAGCAGCTTAGCCGTTGCCCCAGCTGGGGCAGCCTCTTACGAGCAGTACTTC. As protein: CASSLAVAPAGAASYEQYF.